These 18 T cell receptor beta chains came from one sample sequenced in a study of immune evolution from preneoplasia to lung adenocarcinoma. Measured with immunoSEQ multiplex PCR; TCRdb has only the in-frame clones, and not every one. Of a few thousand clones in the sample, roughly 85% were seen once. Input material: FFPE normal lung tissue adjacent to the tumor. Source of these receptors: a person in their sixties or seventies with lung adenocarcinoma.

The chain links TRBV2 to TRBJ2-7, with TRBD1 matching 9 bases. The junction had 9 bases not matched to a gene; V was cut back by 3 bases and J by 6 bases. Per the germline V gene, CDR1 is SNHLY and CDR2 is FYNNEI. The CDR3 runs to 15 residues. This chain's CDR3 is CASSEEETGGSEQYF. Written as DNA, the CDR3 is TGTGCCAGCAGTGAGGAAGAAACAGGGGGCTCCGAGCAGTACTTC.

CDR3 sequence reads: CASSPLEATEQYF. For the CDR3, the DNA is TGTGCCAGCAGTCCCTTAGAAGCGACCGAGCAGTACTTC. The V call is TRBV27, the J call TRBJ2-7, with D unresolved. The CDR3 covers 13 residues. V dropped 5 bases and J dropped 6 bases, with 14 bases sitting between them. CDR1 MNHEY and CDR2 SMNVEV come from the germline V gene (reference sequence).

Here the CDR3 DNA reads TGTGCCAGCAGCTTAGTAGGGCCCACCGGGGAGCTGTTTTTT. This codes for CASSLVGPTGELFF. The V gene is TRBV11-2, the J gene TRBJ2-2; no clear D gene. CDR1 is SGHAT and CDR2 is FQNNGV in the germline V gene. The CDR3 runs 14 residues. The V gene lost 1 base and the J gene lost 4 bases, with 7 bases spanning the gap.

This clone is large within its sample. V usage is TRBV7-8 and J usage is TRBJ1-2, with 8 bases matching TRBD1. Trimming cost V 0 bases and J 4 bases; bases outside gene matches: 7. The germline gives CDR1 SGHVS, CDR2 FQNEAQ. The CDR3 runs 16 residues. The CDR3 is CASSLATGDGSYGYTF. CDR3 nucleotide sequence: TGTGCCAGCAGCTTAGCGACAGGGGATGGGAGCTATGGCTACACCTTC.

V gene TRBV25-1 combines with J gene TRBJ2-3; 7 nucleotides align to TRBD2. Trimming cost V 1 base and J 6 bases; bases outside gene matches: 7. Germline V gene sequence: CDR1 MGHDK, CDR2 SYGVNS. The CDR3 runs 15 residues. The CDR3 loop is CASSELAGGKDTQYF. The CDR3 coding sequence is TGTGCCAGCAGTGAATTAGCCGGGGGGAAGGATACGCAGTATTTT.

V and J are TRBV18 and TRBJ2-1; D remains ambiguous. V dropped 2 bases and J dropped 0 bases, with 14 bases sitting between them. From germline, CDR1 is KGHSH and CDR2 LQKENI. The CDR3 loop spans 17 amino acids. CDR3 nucleotide sequence: TGTGCCAGCTCACCATACATTTGGCATTACTCCTACAATGAGCAGTTCTTC. Its protein is CASSPYIWHYSYNEQFF.

This clone showed up just a few times. CDR3 bases: TGTGCCAGCAGCATAGGGGACTCTTACAATGAGCAGTTCTTC. It is translated as CASSIGDSYNEQFF. The J gene is TRBJ2-1, the V gene TRBV7-6; D may be TRBD2 (6 bases). Per the germline V gene, CDR1 is SGHVS and CDR2 is FNYEAQ. V gave up 5 bases and J gave up 4 bases, with 12 bases separating them. This CDR3 region has 14 residues.

This clone was detected a few times. V gene TRBV5-4 combines with J gene TRBJ2-2, with 10 bases identical to TRBD2. This CDR3 has 15 residues. J was trimmed by 5 bases and V by 3 bases; bases with no gene match: 4. The germline V gene encodes CDR1 SGHNT and CDR2 YYREEE (reference sequence). The CDR3 DNA reads TGTGCCAGCAGCTCCGGGACTAGCGTTACCGGGGAGCTGTTTTTT. Protein sequence: CASSSGTSVTGELFF.

The CDR3 reads CASSFLLHDYEQYF. The CDR3 nucleotides are TGTGCCAGCAGCTTCCTCTTACATGACTACGAGCAGTACTTC. V and J are TRBV7-8 and TRBJ2-7; D is undetermined. Deletions cut 3 bases from V and 3 bases from J, with 12 bases between. The CDR3 is 14 residues long. Germline-derived CDR1 and CDR2 are SGHVS and FQNEAQ.

The chain couples TRBV7-2 to TRBJ2-5, with TRBD2 identical over 7 bases. Germline V lookup: CDR1 SGHTA, CDR2 FQGNSA. The J segment lost 1 base and the V segment lost 6 bases, leaving 5 bases of the junction unmatched. The CDR3 spans 14 residues. The CDR3 loop is CASREWTSQETQYF. The CDR3 DNA reads TGTGCCAGCAGGGAATGGACTAGCCAAGAGACCCAGTACTTC.

The rearrangement uses TRBV19 and TRBJ1-2, with D tentatively TRBD1 (5 bases). The CDR3 sequence is 14 residues long. The V and J ends lost 5 bases and 1 base respectively, with 11 bases between them. The germline V gene encodes CDR1 LNHDA and CDR2 SQIVND (reference sequence). CDR3: CASSAQGVNYGYTF. CDR3 nucleotide sequence: TGTGCCAGTAGTGCGCAGGGTGTTAACTATGGCTACACCTTC.

This clone was picked up a small number of times. V and J are TRBV29-1 and TRBJ2-6, with D perhaps matching TRBD1 (5 bases). Trimming pared 5 bases from V and 0 bases from J, leaving 8 bases between. Germline CDR1 is SQVTM and CDR2 is ANQGSEA. CDR3 length equals 14 residues. CDR3 sequence: CSVPRDSGANVLTF. CDR3 DNA: TGCAGCGTTCCCAGGGACTCTGGGGCCAACGTCCTGACTTTC. Full variable domain (missing parts from reference TRBV29-1 and TRBJ2-6): SAVISQKPSRDICQRGTSLTIQCQVDSQVTMMFWYRQQPGQSLTLIATANQGSEATYESGFVIDKFPISRPNLTFSTLTVSNMSPEDSSIYLCSVPRDSGANVLTFGAGSRLTVL.

The chain has TRBV6-1 and TRBJ1-3; 8 nucleotides agree with TRBD1. CDR3 length: 13 amino acids. Looked up from germline, CDR1 is MNHNS and CDR2 is SASEGT. The J segment lost 4 bases and the V segment lost 8 bases, leaving 4 bases of the junction unmatched. CDR3 sequence reads: CASHAGGGNTIYF. For the CDR3, the DNA is TGTGCCAGCCATGCAGGGGGCGGAAACACCATATATTTT.

The CDR3, as DNA: TGTGCCAGCAGCCAAGCACAGACCTCTGGAAACACCATATATTTT. Amino acid sequence: CASSQAQTSGNTIYF. The chain has TRBV4-2 and TRBJ1-3; no reliable D call. This CDR3 contains 15 residues. The ends were cut back, 1 base at V and 0 bases at J, with 7 bases in the middle. CDR1 and CDR2 (germline): LGHNA, YNFKEQ.

V is TRBV7-6 and J is TRBJ2-3, with D possibly being TRBD1 (6 bases). CDR1 and CDR2 from the germline V gene are SGHVS and FNYEAQ. The ends were cut back, 0 bases at V and 7 bases at J, with 11 bases in the middle. This CDR3 has 14 amino acids. CDR3 in amino acids: CASSLAAGDNTQYF. Written as DNA, the CDR3 is TGTGCCAGCAGCTTAGCAGCAGGGGACAATACGCAGTATTTT.

The chain links TRBV9 to TRBJ2-3; D is uncertain. Per the germline V gene, CDR1 is SGDLS and CDR2 is YYNGEE. The ends were cut back, 4 bases at V and 2 bases at J, with 14 bases in the middle. The CDR3 consists of 15 residues. The CDR3 DNA is TGTGCCAGCAGCCCCCTCCGAGTATACACAGATACGCAGTATTTT. This codes for CASSPLRVYTDTQYF.

Turning to this clone: Other DNA sequences of this sample code for an identical CDR3. The chain couples TRBV7-9 to TRBJ2-7; 8 bases match TRBD1. Germline assignment: CDR1 SEHNR and CDR2 FQNEAQ (reference sequence). J was trimmed by 2 bases and V by 5 bases; bases with no gene match: 5. This CDR3 contains 14 residues. CDR3 in DNA: TGTGCCAGCAGCCACACCAGGGGGCCCTACGAGCAGTACTTC. Translating it yields CASSHTRGPYEQYF. The variable domain in full, with the rest retrieved from reference TRBV7-9 and TRBJ2-7, is DTGVSQNPRHKITKRGQNVTFRCDPISEHNRLYWYRQTLGQGPEFLTYFQNEAQLEKSRLLSDRFSAERPKGSFSTLEIQRTEQGDSAMYLCASSHTRGPYEQYFGPGTRLTVT.

The chain recombines TRBV7-3 with TRBJ2-3, with D perhaps matching TRBD1 (5 bases). CDR1 is SGHTA and CDR2 is FQGTGA in the germline V gene. Trimming cost V 3 bases and J 4 bases, with 14 bases left between them. CDR3 length equals 15 residues. The CDR3 nucleotides read TGTGCCAGCAGCTTGACAGTGGCTCGCGCAGATACGCAGTATTTT. Its protein product is CASSLTVARADTQYF.